A selection of T cell receptor beta chains follows, all from one sample in a study of human T cells and chemical hapten exposure. TCRdb re-analysed the RACE reads in MiXCR, keeping a single row per CDR3 protein. The sample lists some 88,000 distinct CDR3 sequences, about 10% seen once, with less than 2.5% in the top ten. Specimen: whole blood, collected in connection with sensitization to the hapten diphenylcyclopropenone (DPC). These receptors were obtained from a man in his forties with alopecia areata. Some clones in this sample may be carry-over from other donors' samples. CDR3s include the opening cysteine and the closing phenylalanine or tryptophan. A D gene is named only where the DNA matches it firmly. Clone size, where shown, is once, few, many, or a class for clones that have expanded.

d_call,v_call,j_call,clone_size,cdr3_length,cdr3_aa,cdr3_nt
TRBD1,TRBV6-2/TRBV6-3,TRBJ2-6,few,17,CASSYPRQGSGANVLTF,TGTGCCAGCAGTTACCCCAGACAGGGCTCTGGGGCCAACGTCCTGACTTTC
.,TRBV6-2/TRBV6-3,TRBJ2-1,few,15,CASSPLERSYNEQFF,TGTGCCAGCAGCCCCCTCGAGCGGAGCTACAATGAGCAGTTCTTC
TRBD2,TRBV5-1,TRBJ2-1,.,17,CASSQLNGLASYNEQFF,TGCGCCAGCAGCCAACTAAACGGACTAGCGTCTTACAATGAGCAGTTCTTC
.,TRBV11-2,TRBJ2-3,.,17,CASSQRGGEWDTDTQYF,TGTGCCAGCAGTCAACGGGGCGGAGAGTGGGACACAGATACGCAGTATTTT
TRBD2,TRBV5-4,TRBJ2-1,many,14,CASSLEGLYNEQFF,TGTGCCAGCAGCTTGGAGGGACTATACAATGAGCAGTTCTTC
.,TRBV29-1,TRBJ2-6,many,17,CSARGQVGSSGANVLTF,TGCAGCGCCCGTGGGCAGGTAGGATCTTCTGGGGCCAACGTCCTGACTTTC
.,TRBV27,TRBJ2-3,many,13,CASSFSTTDTQYF,TGTGCCAGCAGTTTTTCGACCACAGATACGCAGTATTTT
.,TRBV6-1,TRBJ1-5,few,14,CASEQAGSNQPQHF,TGTGCCAGCGAACAGGCTGGTAGCAATCAGCCCCAGCATTTT
.,TRBV7-2,TRBJ2-3,many,13,CASSLAWGTQQYF,TGTGCCAGCAGCTTAGCATGGGGGACCCAGCAGTATTTT
.,TRBV6-1,TRBJ2-1,many,13,CASSEWVYNEQFF,TGTGCCAGCAGTGAGTGGGTATACAATGAGCAGTTCTTC
.,TRBV7-2,TRBJ2-7,few,13,CASSQVRGYEQYF,TGTGCCAGCAGTCAGGTCCGGGGTTACGAGCAGTACTTC
TRBD1,TRBV6-5,TRBJ2-5,few,15,CASSFGTGGRETQYF,TGTGCCAGCAGTTTTGGGACAGGGGGCAGAGAGACCCAGTACTTC
.,TRBV20-1,TRBJ1-5,.,13,CSAGGGAAQPQHF,TGCAGTGCGGGGGGGGGGGCGGCTCAGCCCCAGCATTTT
.,TRBV29-1,TRBJ2-3,.,15,CSVGEGELPTDTQYF,TGCAGCGTGGGGGAGGGGGAGCTGCCCACAGATACGCAGTATTTT
.,TRBV29-1,TRBJ2-3,.,13,CSVASSFLDTQYF,TGCAGCGTTGCTTCTAGCTTTCTCGATACGCAGTATTTT
.,TRBV21-1,TRBJ2-6,many,18,CASSTHQGPLIGANVLTF,TGTGCCAGCAGCACCCATCAGGGCCCGCTCATCGGGGCCAACGTCCTGACTTTC
TRBD1,TRBV6-5,TRBJ2-7,few,14,CASSPRDRADEQYF,TGTGCCAGCAGTCCCCGGGACAGGGCCGACGAGCAGTACTTC
.,TRBV29-1,TRBJ2-3,.,16,CSVARVEGAGTDTQYF,TGCAGCGTAGCTAGAGTGGAGGGGGCTGGTACAGATACGCAGTATTTT
.,TRBV20-1,TRBJ2-4,.,11,CSARDGWDQYF,TGCAGTGCTAGAGATGGGTGGGATCAGTACTTC
.,TRBV20-1,TRBJ2-7,.,13,CSARDLGTYEQYF,TGCAGTGCTAGAGATCTGGGAACCTACGAGCAGTACTTC
.,TRBV3-1,TRBJ1-1,few,14,CASSQDDGGTEAFF,TGTGCCAGCAGCCAAGACGATGGGGGTACTGAAGCTTTCTTT
.,TRBV19,TRBJ1-5,.,12,CASSMGYQPQHF,TGTGCCAGTAGCATGGGTTATCAGCCCCAGCATTTT
TRBD1,TRBV7-2,TRBJ1-1,many,15,CASSSRQGRNTEAFF,TGTGCCAGCAGCTCAAGACAGGGGCGGAACACTGAAGCTTTCTTT
.,TRBV21-1,TRBJ2-4,.,14,CASSAPLAKNIQYF,TGTGCCAGCAGCGCGCCTCTAGCCAAAAACATTCAGTACTTC
.,TRBV6-5,TRBJ2-7,few,17,CASSYSTFGGAAYEQYF,TGTGCCAGCAGTTACTCGACTTTTGGGGGGGCCGCCTACGAGCAGTACTTC
.,TRBV5-1,TRBJ2-6,few,15,CASSPGLTGANVLTF,TGCGCCAGCTCCCCAGGGCTTACCGGGGCCAACGTCCTGACTTTC
TRBD2,TRBV27,TRBJ2-3,few,13,CASQREDTDTQYF,TGTGCCAGCCAGCGGGAGGACACAGATACGCAGTATTTT
.,TRBV5-1,TRBJ2-5,.,15,CASSPIGLAGETQYF,TGCGCCAGCAGCCCCATCGGGCTCGCCGGAGAGACCCAGTACTTC
.,TRBV3-1,TRBJ1-5,few,13,CASSPAVGQPQHF,TGTGCCAGCAGCCCAGCCGTTGGTCAGCCCCAGCATTTT
.,TRBV6-2/TRBV6-3,TRBJ2-1,many,14,CASSYASSYNEQFF,TGTGCCAGCAGTTACGCCAGTTCCTACAATGAGCAGTTCTTC
.,TRBV6-2/TRBV6-3,TRBJ1-2,few,14,CASRLGASNYGYTF,TGTGCCAGCAGGTTAGGCGCCTCTAACTATGGCTACACCTTC
.,TRBV7-3,TRBJ2-2,many,15,CASSPSTASTGELFF,TGTGCCAGCAGCCCCTCGACAGCTTCCACCGGGGAGCTGTTTTTT
TRBD1,TRBV7-6,TRBJ1-4,.,14,CASSLRTGGEKLFF,TGTGCCAGCAGCTTAAGGACAGGGGGTGAAAAACTGTTTTTT
.,TRBV28,TRBJ2-1,few,17,CASSLLLLGQIYNEQFF,TGTGCCAGCAGTTTACTCCTTTTGGGACAAATCTACAATGAGCAGTTCTTC
.,TRBV29-1,TRBJ2-3,few,12,CSERIQGDTQYF,TGCAGCGAACGAATACAGGGAGATACGCAGTATTTT
TRBD2,TRBV7-2,TRBJ2-7,few,15,CASSITSGGTYEQYF,TGTGCCAGCAGTATTACTAGCGGGGGTACCTACGAGCAGTACTTC
TRBD2,TRBV27,TRBJ2-1,many,17,CASSPHIAGGFDNEQFF,TGTGCCAGCAGTCCACATATAGCGGGAGGGTTCGACAATGAGCAGTTCTTC
.,TRBV20-1,TRBJ1-1,many,11,CSAWDRTEAFF,TGCAGTGCCTGGGACCGCACTGAAGCTTTCTTT
TRBD2,TRBV11-2,TRBJ2-3,.,16,CASANAPGLAGDTQYF,TGTGCCAGCGCCAATGCCCCGGGACTAGCGGGAGATACGCAGTATTTT
.,TRBV6-2/TRBV6-3,TRBJ2-3,few,13,CASSYRQTDTQYF,TGTGCCAGCAGTTACAGGCAGACAGATACGCAGTATTTT
.,TRBV20-1,TRBJ2-5,many,14,CSAKGRINLETQYF,TGCAGTGCCAAGGGACGGATTAACTTGGAGACCCAGTACTTC
TRBD2,TRBV30,TRBJ2-2,.,14,CAWTLLARTGELFF,TGTGCCTGGACTTTACTAGCGAGGACCGGGGAGCTGTTTTTT
TRBD1,TRBV12-3/TRBV12-4,TRBJ1-5,many,14,CASSLTGGGQPQHF,TGTGCCAGCAGCCTTACAGGGGGCGGCCAGCCCCAGCATTTT
.,TRBV29-1,TRBJ2-5,.,14,CSVAGRMGQETQYF,TGCAGCGTTGCGGGGAGAATGGGCCAAGAGACCCAGTACTTC
.,TRBV5-6,TRBJ1-2,.,14,CASSLLDRNYGYTF,TGTGCCAGCAGCTTGTTAGACAGGAACTATGGCTACACCTTC
TRBD2,TRBV6-2/TRBV6-3,TRBJ2-2,few,14,CASRSAGVTGELFF,TGTGCCAGCAGGTCAGCGGGGGTCACCGGGGAGCTGTTTTTT
TRBD2,TRBV6-5,TRBJ2-1,.,15,CASSGLAGGYNEQFF,TGTGCCAGCAGTGGACTAGCGGGGGGTTACAATGAGCAGTTCTTC